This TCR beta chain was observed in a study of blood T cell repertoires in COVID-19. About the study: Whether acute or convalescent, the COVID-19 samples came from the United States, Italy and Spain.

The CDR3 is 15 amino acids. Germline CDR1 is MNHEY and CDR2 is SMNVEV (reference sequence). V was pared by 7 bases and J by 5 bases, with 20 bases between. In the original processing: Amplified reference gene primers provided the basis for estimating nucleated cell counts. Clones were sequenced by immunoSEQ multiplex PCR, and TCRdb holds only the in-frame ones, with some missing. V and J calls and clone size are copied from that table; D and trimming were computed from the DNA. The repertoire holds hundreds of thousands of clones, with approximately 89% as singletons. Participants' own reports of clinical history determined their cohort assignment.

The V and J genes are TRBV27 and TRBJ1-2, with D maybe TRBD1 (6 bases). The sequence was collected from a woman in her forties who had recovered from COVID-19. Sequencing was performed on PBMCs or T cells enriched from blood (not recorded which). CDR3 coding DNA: TGTGCCAGCACCAACAGGGTCGGGGCGGGTTATGGCTACACCTTC. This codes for CASTNRVGAGYGYTF.